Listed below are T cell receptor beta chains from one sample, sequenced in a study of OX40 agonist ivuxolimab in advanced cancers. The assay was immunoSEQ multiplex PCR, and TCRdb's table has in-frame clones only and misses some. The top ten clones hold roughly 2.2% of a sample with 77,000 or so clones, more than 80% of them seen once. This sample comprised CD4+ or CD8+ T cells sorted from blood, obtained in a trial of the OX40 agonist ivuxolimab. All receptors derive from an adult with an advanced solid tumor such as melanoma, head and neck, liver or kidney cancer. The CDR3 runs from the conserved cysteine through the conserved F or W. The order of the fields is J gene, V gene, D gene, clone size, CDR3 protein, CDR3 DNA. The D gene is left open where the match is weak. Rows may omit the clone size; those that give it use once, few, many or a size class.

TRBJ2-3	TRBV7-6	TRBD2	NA	CASSITSGGAGDTQYF	TGTGCCAGCAGCATCACTAGCGGGGGGGCTGGAGATACGCAGTATTTT
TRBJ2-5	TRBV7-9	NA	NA	CASSLDAYQETQYF	TGTGCCAGCAGCTTAGATGCCTACCAAGAGACCCAGTACTTC
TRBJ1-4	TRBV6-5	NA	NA	CASSTSGTQREKLFF	TGTGCCAGCAGTACCTCCGGGACCCAACGGGAAAAACTGTTTTTT
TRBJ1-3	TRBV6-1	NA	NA	CASSVTPLISGNTIYF	TGTGCCAGCAGTGTAACTCCCCTCATCTCTGGAAACACCATATATTTT
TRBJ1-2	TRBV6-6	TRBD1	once	CASSLTTGLSDGYTF	TGTGCCAGCAGCCTAACGACAGGGTTATCCGATGGCTACACCTTC
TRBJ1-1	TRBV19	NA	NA	CASRVDGRRTEAFF	TGTGCCAGTAGAGTAGACGGGAGGAGGACTGAAGCTTTCTTT
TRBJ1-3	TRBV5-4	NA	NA	CASSSRDTFSGNTIYF	TGTGCCAGCAGCTCCCGGGACACCTTCTCTGGAAACACCATATATTTT
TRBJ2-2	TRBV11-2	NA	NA	CASSLSRAPNTGELFF	TGTGCCAGCAGCTTATCTCGGGCGCCGAACACCGGGGAGCTGTTTTTT
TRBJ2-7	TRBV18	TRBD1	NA	CASSPRDRGYEQYF	TGTGCCAGCTCACCAAGGGACAGGGGCTACGAGCAGTACTTC
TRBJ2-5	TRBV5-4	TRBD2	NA	CASSHAGREGETQYF	TGTGCCAGCAGCCACGCTGGGAGGGAGGGGGAGACCCAGTACTTC
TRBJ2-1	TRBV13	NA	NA	CASSLRLGAGNNEQFF	TGTGCCAGCAGCTTAAGGCTCGGGGCAGGGAACAATGAGCAGTTCTTC
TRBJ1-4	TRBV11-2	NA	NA	CASSAMTGEKLFF	TGTGCCAGCAGCGCGATGACAGGTGAAAAACTGTTTTTT
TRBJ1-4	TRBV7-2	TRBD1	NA	CASSTGQGYEKLFF	TGTGCCAGCAGCACGGGACAGGGTTATGAAAAACTGTTTTTT
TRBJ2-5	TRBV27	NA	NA	CASSSPRGPGETQYF	TGTGCCAGCAGTTCCCCCCGGGGTCCCGGAGAGACCCAGTACTTC
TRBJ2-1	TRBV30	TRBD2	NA	CAWSLSGRGEQFF	TGTGCCTGGAGTCTTAGCGGGAGAGGTGAGCAGTTCTTC
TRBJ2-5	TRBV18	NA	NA	CASSPPGSGRETQYF	TGTGCCAGCTCACCCCCCGGGTCAGGAAGGGAGACCCAGTACTTC
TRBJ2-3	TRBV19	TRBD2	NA	CASSISSGKGTDTQYF	TGTGCCAGTAGTATATCTAGCGGGAAGGGTACAGATACGCAGTATTTT
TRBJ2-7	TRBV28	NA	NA	CASSRERTLSEQYF	TGTGCCAGCAGCCGCGAACGGACCCTAAGCGAGCAGTACTTC
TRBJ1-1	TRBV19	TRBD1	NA	CASSVQGAGAFF	TGTGCCAGTAGTGTCCAGGGGGCAGGGGCTTTCTTT
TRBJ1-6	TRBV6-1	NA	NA	CASSERGRDSPLHF	TGTGCCAGCAGTGAACGGGGGCGGGATTCACCCCTCCACTTT
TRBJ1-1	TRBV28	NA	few	CASTPPRENTEAFF	TGTGCCAGCACCCCTCCACGAGAGAACACTGAAGCTTTCTTT
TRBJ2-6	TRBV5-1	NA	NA	CASRFQVNSGANVLTF	TGCGCCAGCAGATTCCAGGTGAACTCTGGGGCCAACGTCCTGACTTTC
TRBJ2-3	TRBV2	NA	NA	CASSEPPGGGEGGDTQYF	TGTGCCAGCAGTGAACCACCCGGTGGGGGAGAGGGGGGAGATACGCAGTATTTT
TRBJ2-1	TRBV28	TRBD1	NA	CASSSPQGSSYNEQFF	TGTGCCAGCAGTTCCCCACAGGGGAGCTCCTACAATGAGCAGTTCTTC
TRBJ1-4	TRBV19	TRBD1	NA	CASGRGQTNEKLFF	TGTGCCAGCGGGAGGGGACAGACGAATGAAAAACTGTTTTTT
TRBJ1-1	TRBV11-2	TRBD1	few	CASSPRQGMNTEAFF	TGTGCCAGCAGCCCCAGACAGGGGATGAACACTGAAGCTTTCTTT
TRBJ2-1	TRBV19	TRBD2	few	CASSIDPGLGYFF	TGTGCCAGTAGTATAGATCCCGGACTAGGATACTTCTTC